Each of the 8 T cell receptor beta chains below was sequenced from the same sample in a study of shared clonotypes between healthy human individuals. The repertoire was sequenced with immunoSEQ multiplex PCR; TCRdb's copy has only in-frame clones and lacks some. The profile covers more than 1,200,000 clones, with less than 99% appearing a single time and 0.36% taken by the ten largest. Sequencing was performed on naive CD4+ T cells sorted from blood. Sample subset: CD45RA+ positively selected. Every receptor here comes from a young man in good health.

The chain couples TRBV15 to TRBJ2-1; TRBD1 aligns across 10 bases. The junction had 9 bases not matched to a gene; V was cut back by 8 bases and J by 2 bases. The length of the CDR3 is 16 residues. CDR1 is LNHNV, CDR2 YYDKDF, per germline (reference sequence). The CDR3 DNA reads TGTGCCACCCGTGGGGGACAGGGGATCCCCTACAATGAGCAGTTCTTC. Translated, it gives CATRGGQGIPYNEQFF.

As to this clone: At one of its ends the junction is not consistent with the germline gene, which may arise from a read error. V is TRBV10-3 and J is TRBJ1-5; possible D gene TRBD1, 6 bases. Germline CDR1 ENHRY, CDR2 SYGVKD. This CDR3 comprises 15 residues. The CDR3 spells CASSDRNHSNQPQHF. The CDR3 region has the DNA TGTGCCAGCAGTGACAGGAATCATAGCAATCAGCCCCAGCATTTT.

The chain employs TRBV5-6 and TRBJ1-1; D unclear. The germline V gene has CDR1 SGHDT and CDR2 YYEEEE. V dropped 3 bases and J dropped 0 bases, with 9 bases sitting between them. The CDR3 extends over 14 amino acids. CDR3: CASSSPRVNTEAFF. As DNA, the CDR3 is TGTGCCAGCAGCTCACCTCGGGTGAACACTGAAGCTTTCTTT.

The rearrangement links TRBV20-1 to TRBJ2-7; D ambiguous. The CDR3 runs to 11 residues. With 6 bases removed from V and 3 bases from J, the gap between germline ends came to 9 bases. CDR1 and CDR2 (germline): DFQATT, SNEGSKA (reference sequence). The CDR3 coding sequence is TGCAGTGCAAGTTCTAGCTACGAGCAGTACTTC. This gives the protein CSASSSYEQYF.

The rearrangement uses TRBV5-1 and TRBJ1-1; D uncertain. The V gene's germline CDR1 is SGHRS and CDR2 YFSETQ. V was shortened by 4 bases and J by 1 base, with 14 bases between the two germline ends. The length of the CDR3 is 15 residues. CDR3 nucleotide sequence: TGCGCCAGCAGCCCCCCCCGGCAGTCGAACACTGAAGCTTTCTTT. It specifies CASSPPRQSNTEAFF.

The chain couples TRBV10-3 to TRBJ1-2; D remains ambiguous. V gave up 4 bases and J gave up 8 bases, with 17 bases separating them. Germline CDR1 and CDR2: ENHRY and SYGVKD. The CDR3 is 14 residues long. The CDR3 protein is CAISGSTSSWGYTF. The CDR3 nucleotides read TGTGCCATCAGTGGAAGTACATCTTCTTGGGGCTACACCTTC.

This chain connects TRBV4-3 to TRBJ2-1; TRBD2 agrees at 9 bases. Trimming at V came to 1 base and at J to 5 bases, leaving 9 bases not matched to a gene. The CDR3 is made up of 17 amino acids. Germline lookup yields CDR1 LGHNA and CDR2 YSLEER. DNA for the CDR3: TGCGCCAGCAGCCAAGTCTTTAGCGGGAGTTCCCACAATGAGCAGTTCTTC. Its protein is CASSQVFSGSSHNEQFF.

The chain has TRBV2 and TRBJ2-1, with TRBD1 identical over 9 bases. CDR1 is SNHLY and CDR2 is FYNNEI in the germline V gene. Trimming cost V 4 bases and J 12 bases; bases outside gene matches: 4. The CDR3 runs to 12 residues. The CDR3 bases are TGTGCCAGCAGTGCCGACAGGGGGTGGCAGTTCTTC. It codes for CASSADRGWQFF.